This TCR beta chain stems from a study of blood T cells in healthy people across ages. CDR1 MNHEY and CDR2 SMNVEV come from the germline V gene (reference sequence). Trimming took 0 bases from V and 1 from J, leaving 16 bases between them. The CDR3 has 18 residues. Then a second PCR, running about 7 to 11 cycles, was carried out with a sample-barcoded 5' primer and a J-beta primer mix. From the 5' RACE reads, TCRdb called clonotypes with MiXCR, one entry per CDR3 protein. The sample lists 1.5 million or so distinct CDR3 sequences, about 43% seen once, with roughly 7.7% in the top ten. The chain couples TRBV27 to TRBJ2-1; D call uncertain. This TCR came from a woman aged 18-29 years in good health. Sequencing was carried out using blood. The CDR3 spells CASSLSQWVGSSYNEQFF. The CDR3 coding sequence is TGTGCCAGCAGTTTATCCCAGTGGGTAGGAAGTTCCTACAATGAGCAGTTCTTC.